One and the same sample provided the 20 T cell receptor beta chains below, sequenced in a study of cytotoxic CD8 clonotypes in ibrutinib-treated CLL. The assay was immunoSEQ multiplex PCR, and TCRdb's table has in-frame clones only and misses some. The sample has about 200,000 clones; approximately 75% are singletons. The sample in question was PBMCs, obtained after 12 months of ibrutinib treatment. The receptors originated from a human donor with chronic lymphocytic leukemia.

The chain couples TRBV27 to TRBJ2-7; perhaps TRBD1 as D (6 bases). V lost 6 bases to trimming and J lost 7 bases, with 19 bases between them. CDR3 length: 14 residues. Per the germline V gene, CDR1 is MNHEY and CDR2 is SMNVEV (reference sequence). In DNA form, the CDR3 reads TGTGCCAGCAGCGATTGGACAGCCGTGGGTGAGCAGTACTTC. It is translated as CASSDWTAVGEQYF.

The V call is TRBV5-1, the J call TRBJ2-1, with D perhaps TRBD2 (5 bases). Trimming shortened V by 6 bases and J by 2 bases, and 12 bases separated the two germline ends. The germline gives CDR1 SGHRS, CDR2 YFSETQ. CDR3 length equals 14 residues. CDR3 sequence (DNA): TGCGCCAGCACAATTTCCGGGACCTACAATGAGCAGTTCTTC. This translates into CASTISGTYNEQFF.

The chain is built from TRBV19 and TRBJ2-7; 10 positions agree with TRBD2. With V trimmed by 5 bases and J by 2 bases, 6 bases remained unmatched. This CDR3 has 15 residues. Germline V gene lookup returns CDR1 LNHDA and CDR2 SQIVND (reference sequence). DNA of the CDR3: TGTGCCAGTAGTCCCTCTAGCGGGGGCCCCTACGAGCAGTACTTC. Protein product: CASSPSSGGPYEQYF.

The chain is built from TRBV11-2 and TRBJ1-4; maybe TRBD1 (5 bases). The CDR3 covers 16 residues. The ends were cut back, 1 base at V and 0 bases at J, with 9 bases in the middle. From germline, CDR1 is SGHAT and CDR2 FQNNGV. CDR3 in DNA: TGTGCCAGCAGCTTAGGGGGCTGGGCAACTAATGAAAAACTGTTTTTT. It codes for CASSLGGWATNEKLFF.

The gene calls are TRBV30 and TRBJ2-3; D is undetermined. The V end was cut by 3 bases, the J end by 4 bases, with 5 bases between. The V gene's germline CDR1 is GTSNPN and CDR2 SVGIG (reference sequence). The CDR3 runs 11 residues. The CDR3 bases are TGTGCCTGGAGCTCGGCAGATACGCAGTATTTT. It translates to CAWSSADTQYF.

The J gene is TRBJ1-1, the V gene TRBV6-5, with TRBD1 as a possible D gene (5 bases). The CDR3 runs 14 residues. V was trimmed by 0 bases and J by 5 bases, leaving 10 bases between them. Looked up from germline, CDR1 is MNHEY and CDR2 is SVGAGI. The CDR3 DNA follows: TGTGCCAGCAGTTACTCGATGACAGATACTGAAGCTTTCTTT. Amino acid sequence: CASSYSMTDTEAFF.

This sequence joins TRBV7-9 and TRBJ2-7, with D uncertain. The CDR3 is 14 amino acids. The V gene's germline CDR1 is SEHNR and CDR2 FQNEAQ (reference sequence). V lost 3 bases and J 0 bases, leaving 9 bases between the germline ends. In DNA form, the CDR3 reads TGTGCCAGCAGCTTGATGGAAGACTCCTACGAGCAGTACTTC. It translates to CASSLMEDSYEQYF.

Worth noting for this clone: Compared with germline, one end of the junction differs, possibly owing to a read error. V gene TRBV25-1 combines with J gene TRBJ2-7; D uncertain. The CDR3 consists of 16 residues. Germline lookup yields CDR1 MGHDK and CDR2 SYGVNS. The CDR3 nucleotides are TGTGCCAGCAGTGAACCGGCCCCCGGGCTCTCCAACGAGCAGTACTTC. This gives the protein CASSEPAPGLSNEQYF.

The V call is TRBV4-1, the J call TRBJ1-1, with TRBD1 identical over 10 bases. V gave up 1 base and J gave up 4 bases; unmatched junction bases: 3. The CDR3 is 15 residues long. The germline V gene encodes CDR1 MGHRA and CDR2 YSYEKL. The CDR3 DNA reads as TGCGCCAGCAGCCAAGGCAGACAGGGGGCCACTGAAGCTTTCTTT. Its protein product is CASSQGRQGATEAFF.

The genes are TRBV10-2 and TRBJ1-6, with a tentative D call TRBD1 (5 bases). Germline lookup yields CDR1 WSHSY and CDR2 SAAADI. The CDR3 runs to 13 residues. Trimming took 7 bases from V and 8 from J, leaving 12 bases between them. CDR3: CASKRGNDSPLHF. In DNA, the CDR3 is TGCGCCAGCAAAAGGGGCAATGATTCACCCCTCCACTTT.

The chain couples TRBV11-2 to TRBJ2-1; D is uncertain. The germline gives CDR1 SGHAT, CDR2 FQNNGV. The CDR3 has 16 residues. V was clipped by 2 bases and J by 8 bases, with 19 bases between them. CDR3 amino acids: CASSLNPARGTHEQFF. CDR3 in DNA: TGTGCCAGCAGCTTAAATCCGGCTAGAGGTACCCATGAGCAGTTCTTC.

V gene TRBV19 combines with J gene TRBJ2-2; TRBD1 matches at 8 bases. V lost 5 bases, J lost 5 bases, and 13 bases stayed unmatched. The CDR3 spans 17 residues. Germline CDR1 and CDR2: LNHDA and SQIVND (reference sequence). The DNA for the CDR3 is TGTGCCAGTAGTGGCCCGGGACAGGTTCGGCGGACCGGGGAGCTGTTTTTT. Its protein product is CASSGPGQVRRTGELFF.

The rearrangement uses TRBV13 and TRBJ2-6, with a possible D match to TRBD2 (5 bases). CDR3 size: 18 residues. The germline V gene has CDR1 PRHDT and CDR2 FYEKMQ (reference sequence). Trimming took 2 bases from V and 1 from J, leaving 15 bases between them. The CDR3 loop reads CASSLSASWLSGANVLTF. CDR3 in DNA: TGTGCCAGCAGCTTATCGGCTAGCTGGCTATCTGGGGCCAACGTCCTGACTTTC.

This chain links TRBV6-1 with TRBJ1-5; D gene unclear. CDR1 and CDR2 from the germline V gene are MNHNS and SASEGT. V lost 4 bases to trimming and J lost 6 bases, with 10 bases between them. The CDR3 spans 13 residues. CDR3 protein: CASSATNSQPQHF. The DNA for the CDR3 is TGTGCCAGCAGTGCCACAAACAGTCAGCCCCAGCATTTT.

This sequence joins TRBV6-5 and TRBJ1-1; 10 bases are shared with TRBD1. The CDR3 consists of 14 residues. V lost 6 bases to trimming and J lost 10 bases; unmatched junction nucleotides: 11. Germline V gives CDR1 MNHEY, CDR2 SVGAGI. The DNA of the CDR3 is TGTGCCAGCAGCGCAGGAGACAGGGGGCTAGGAGCTTTCTTT. Amino acid sequence: CASSAGDRGLGAFF.

The chain carries TRBV28 and TRBJ2-7; D possibly corresponds to TRBD2 (5 bases). The CDR3 length is 15 residues. Trimming stripped 5 bases from V and 2 bases from J, with 16 bases between. CDR1 and CDR2 from the germline V gene are MDHEN and SYDVKM. The DNA of the CDR3 is TGTGCCAGCAGTCCTCGAACCCGGGGAACCTACGAGCAGTACTTC. Translating it yields CASSPRTRGTYEQYF.

This clone was seen a single time. The chain has TRBV5-4 and TRBJ1-1; 9 nucleotides agree with TRBD1. Per the germline V gene, CDR1 is SGHNT and CDR2 is YYREEE (reference sequence). CDR3 length: 14 amino acids. Unmatched junction bases numbered 4, after V lost 4 bases and J lost 3 bases. The CDR3 nucleotides read TGTGCCAGCAGCCCACGGGACAGGGACACTGAAGCTTTCTTT. This encodes CASSPRDRDTEAFF.

This chain uses TRBV7-6 with TRBJ2-1; the match to TRBD2 covers 11 bases. The J segment lost 12 bases and the V segment lost 4 bases, leaving 14 bases of the junction unmatched. Germline loops: CDR1 SGHVS, CDR2 FNYEAQ. The CDR3 is 16 residues long. The CDR3 region is CASSSRLAGSQMVQFF. CDR3 DNA sequence: TGTGCCAGCAGCTCCCGACTAGCGGGGTCCCAGATGGTGCAGTTCTTC.

With respect to this clone: At the DNA level, this CDR3 is encoded by other sequences in the same sample as well. The chain is built from TRBV27 and TRBJ2-5; D remains ambiguous. Trimming shortened V by 5 bases and J by 5 bases, and 9 bases separated the two germline ends. CDR1 MNHEY and CDR2 SMNVEV come from the germline V gene (reference sequence). The CDR3 runs to 12 residues. The CDR3 DNA reads TGTGCCAGCAGTCCCGGTGGGGAGACCCAGTACTTC. Amino acid sequence: CASSPGGETQYF.

The J gene is TRBJ2-5, the V gene TRBV28; D possibly corresponds to TRBD1 (6 bases). Germline V CDR1 and CDR2: MDHEN, SYDVKM. This CDR3 is built from 16 residues. Trimming stripped 6 bases from V and 2 bases from J, with 19 bases between. The CDR3 sequence: CASSRTGTRSQETQYF. Here the CDR3 DNA reads TGTGCCAGCAGCAGGACCGGGACAAGGTCACAAGAGACCCAGTACTTC. Supplemented by reference TRBV28 and TRBJ2-5, the full variable domain reads DVKVTQSSRYLVKRTGEKVFLECVQDMDHENMFWYRQDPGLGLRLIYFSYDVKMKEKGDIPEGYSVSREKKERFSLILESASTNQTSMYLCASSRTGTRSQETQYFGPGTRLLVL.